This passage covers 21 T cell receptor beta chains from one sample sequenced in a study of shared clonotypes between healthy human individuals. Repertoires were generated with immunoSEQ multiplex PCR, while TCRdb's copy carries only in-frame clones and drops some. The table has some 2,000,000 clones, 90% to 95% seen once; the top ten hold 0.1% to 0.15%. The sequenced sample was naive CD4+ T cells sorted from blood. Stated subset: CD45RA+ positively selected. The receptors stem from a man aged 18 to 29 in good health.

This clone was seen only once. The rearrangement joins TRBV11-3 to TRBJ1-1, with D maybe TRBD1 (5 bases). The V end was cut by 5 bases, the J end by 2 bases, with 9 bases between. Per the germline V gene, CDR1 is SGHNT and CDR2 is YENEEA. The CDR3 length is 13 residues. CDR3 amino acids: CASSPQENTEAFF. CDR3 sequence (DNA): TGTGCCAGCAGCCCACAGGAAAACACTGAAGCTTTCTTT.

With respect to this clone: Other DNA variants within this sample encode the same CDR3. The genes are TRBV28 and TRBJ1-5, with 7 bases identical to TRBD1. This CDR3 spans 14 amino acids. Germline V gene sequence: CDR1 MDHEN, CDR2 SYDVKM. The V gene end was trimmed by 5 bases and the J gene end by 6 bases; junction bases not matched to a gene: 7. The CDR3 loop is CASSLGGAGQPQHF. CDR3 in DNA: TGTGCCAGCAGTCTAGGGGGCGCAGGTCAGCCCCAGCATTTT.

This rearrangement joins TRBV5-1 to TRBJ1-5, with a tentative D call TRBD1 (5 bases). The V gene's germline CDR1 is SGHRS and CDR2 YFSETQ. This CDR3 has 15 amino acids. Trimming pared 0 bases from V and 4 bases from J, leaving 11 bases between. In nucleotides, the CDR3 is TGCGCCAGCAGCTTGGCGTCGGGGGAGAATCAGCCCCAGCATTTT. Amino acid sequence: CASSLASGENQPQHF.

V and J are TRBV5-6 and TRBJ1-2, with no clear D. The CDR3 extends over 15 amino acids. Germline CDR1 reads SGHDT; CDR2 reads YYEEEE. Between the trimmed V and J ends, which lost 4 bases and 0 bases, there was a span of 13 bases. The CDR3 protein is CASSGQTGANYGYTF. CDR3 in DNA: TGTGCCAGCAGCGGCCAAACCGGGGCTAACTATGGCTACACCTTC. The full variable domain, in which reference TRBV5-6 and TRBJ1-2 provide the parts outside the CDR3, is DAGVTQSPTHLIKTRGQQVTLRCSPKSGHDTVSWYQQALGQGPQFIFQYYEEEERQRGNFPDRFSGHQFPNYSSELNVNALLLGDSALYLCASSGQTGANYGYTFGSGTRLTVV.

The chain joins TRBV27 to TRBJ1-5; D unclear. Germline CDR1 and CDR2: MNHEY and SMNVEV (reference sequence). The CDR3 has 17 residues. With 0 bases removed from V and 5 bases from J, the gap between germline ends came to 17 bases. As DNA, the CDR3 is TGTGCCAGCAGTTTATCCGCTCGGGAAAGGCCGCATCAGCCCCAGCATTTT. Its protein is CASSLSARERPHQPQHF.

As regards this clone: This sample includes further DNA sequences coding for the same CDR3. The chain joins TRBV2 to TRBJ1-5, with D possibly matching TRBD1 (6 bases). Germline CDR1 is SNHLY and CDR2 is FYNNEI. V was pared by 4 bases and J by 7 bases, with 11 bases between. The length of the CDR3 is 13 residues. The CDR3 nucleotides read TGTGCCAGCAGTGCGGACAGTTACCAGCCCCAGCATTTT. Translated: CASSADSYQPQHF.

The chain joins TRBV10-3 to TRBJ2-1; the D is unclear. The CDR3 loop spans 12 amino acids. Trimming took off 8 bases at V and 2 bases at J, with 7 bases between the two ends. Germline CDR1 reads ENHRY; CDR2 reads SYGVKD. The CDR3 sequence: CAIGAAYNEQFF. The CDR3 nucleotides are TGTGCCATCGGTGCAGCCTACAATGAGCAGTTCTTC.

The genes are TRBV19 and TRBJ2-7; D uncertain. Trimming shortened V by 8 bases and J by 0 bases, and 11 bases separated the two germline ends. Germline assignment: CDR1 LNHDA and CDR2 SQIVND (reference sequence). This CDR3 region has 13 residues. Here the CDR3 reads CASSQATSYEQYF. The CDR3 DNA sequence: TGTGCCAGTTCCCAGGCCACCTCCTACGAGCAGTACTTC. Using reference TRBV19 and TRBJ2-7 for the parts outside the CDR3, the full variable domain is DGGITQSPKYLFRKEGQNVTLSCEQNLNHDAMYWYRQDPGQGLRLIYYSQIVNDFQKGDIAEGYSVSREKKESFPLTVTSAQKNPTAFYLCASSQATSYEQYFGPGTRLTVT.

Comments on this clone: The same CDR3 arises from other DNA sequences in this sample as well. The chain carries TRBV5-1 and TRBJ1-1, with 8 bases fitting TRBD1. V lost 3 bases, J lost 4 bases, and 2 bases stayed unmatched. This CDR3 has 13 residues. In germline, CDR1 is SGHRS, CDR2 YFSETQ. The CDR3: CASSYTGGTEAFF. The CDR3 DNA reads TGCGCCAGCAGCTACACAGGGGGCACTGAAGCTTTCTTT. Full variable domain (remainder filled in from reference TRBV5-1 and TRBJ1-1): KAGVTQTPRYLIKTRGQQVTLSCSPISGHRSVSWYQQTPGQGLQFLFEYFSETQRNKGNFPGRFSGRQFSNSRSEMNVSTLELGDSALYLCASSYTGGTEAFFGQGTRLTVV.

The chain combines TRBV7-9 with TRBJ2-1, with TRBD2 as a possible D gene (6 bases). Trimming shortened V by 5 bases and J by 7 bases, and 12 bases separated the two germline ends. The CDR3 loop spans 13 amino acids. Germline loops: CDR1 SEHNR, CDR2 FQNEAQ (reference sequence). The CDR3 spells CASSHSGGNEQFF. Written as DNA, the CDR3 is TGTGCCAGCAGCCATAGCGGAGGAAATGAGCAGTTCTTC.

V gene TRBV10-3 combines with J gene TRBJ2-1; 9 bases are a match to TRBD1. J gave up 4 bases and V 7 bases, and 8 bases lay outside the gene matches. Germline V gives CDR1 ENHRY, CDR2 SYGVKD. CDR3 length: 15 amino acids. The CDR3 protein is CAITQDRGRYNEQFF. The DNA of the CDR3 is TGTGCCATCACCCAGGACAGGGGCCGTTACAATGAGCAGTTCTTC.

This chain connects TRBV18 to TRBJ2-5; D may be TRBD2 (7 bases). The V gene's germline CDR1 is KGHSH and CDR2 LQKENI. The CDR3 has 19 residues. Trimming removed 3 bases at V and 6 bases at J, with 29 bases between. CDR3: CASSPPISEGGVFAKTQYF. CDR3 DNA sequence: TGTGCCAGCTCACCCCCCATAAGTGAAGGGGGGGTTTTCGCGAAGACCCAGTACTTC.

The CDR3 DNA follows: TGTGCCAGCACCTTTAGCGGGAGGGCGGGCGAGCAGTACTTC. Its protein is CASTFSGRAGEQYF. The chain recombines TRBV7-9 with TRBJ2-7; 11 bases match TRBD2. V dropped 7 bases and J dropped 6; count of bases not matched to a gene: 8. The germline gives CDR1 SEHNR, CDR2 FQNEAQ (reference sequence). This CDR3 is built from 14 residues.

The gene calls are TRBV28 and TRBJ2-7; 7 positions agree with TRBD1. J was trimmed by 3 bases and V by 6 bases; bases with no gene match: 11. CDR3 length: 15 amino acids. CDR1 is MDHEN, CDR2 SYDVKM, per germline. CDR3 amino acids: CASSLTMGQLYEQYF. The CDR3 coding sequence is TGTGCCAGCAGCCTAACCATGGGACAGCTCTACGAGCAGTACTTC.

CDR3 DNA: TGTGCCATCAGTTCAACTTACACTGAAGCTTTCTTT. Translating gives CAISSTYTEAFF. V and J are TRBV10-3 and TRBJ1-1; D is unclear. Trimming pared 5 bases from V and 3 bases from J, leaving 7 bases between. Germline assignment: CDR1 ENHRY and CDR2 SYGVKD. This CDR3 comprises 12 residues.

The chain couples TRBV13 to TRBJ2-5; 7 positions agree with TRBD2. CDR3 size: 14 residues. Germline values: CDR1 PRHDT, CDR2 FYEKMQ (reference sequence). The V gene end was trimmed by 5 bases and the J gene end by 5 bases; junction bases not matched to a gene: 8. CDR3 nucleotides: TGTGCCAGCAGCCCCGGGGGGAGGGTGGAGACCCAGTACTTC. Protein sequence: CASSPGGRVETQYF.

The gene calls are TRBV28 and TRBJ1-2; possible D gene TRBD1, 5 bases. Trimming took off 3 bases at V and 3 bases at J, with 14 bases between the two ends. This CDR3 has 15 residues. Germline values: CDR1 MDHEN, CDR2 SYDVKM. In DNA form, the CDR3 reads TGTGCCAGCAGTTTTCACCCCGCCAGGGACTATGGCTACACCTTC. It is translated as CASSFHPARDYGYTF.

The V gene is TRBV5-4, the J gene TRBJ1-2, with 8 bases matching TRBD1. Germline V gene data show CDR1 as SGHNT and CDR2 as YYREEE (reference sequence). The CDR3 length is 15 residues. V gave up 0 bases and J gave up 4 bases; unmatched junction bases: 5. The chain's CDR3 is CASSLGTGSSYGYTF. In DNA, the CDR3 is TGTGCCAGCAGCTTGGGGACAGGGTCTAGCTATGGCTACACCTTC.

Of note for this clone: This may be a read error: a much more frequent sequence differs by one nucleotide. Other DNA sequences in the sample encode the same CDR3. The V gene is TRBV11-2, the J gene TRBJ1-5; unclear D gene. This CDR3 comprises 13 residues. Germline V CDR1 and CDR2: SGHAT, FQNNGV. Trimming removed 3 bases from V and 0 bases from J, with 3 bases in between. CDR3 DNA: TGTGCCAGCAGCTTCGATAGCAATCAGCCCCAGCATTTT. Translating gives CASSFDSNQPQHF.

The chain uses TRBV7-6 and TRBJ2-7, with TRBD2 matching 14 bases. CDR3 size: 18 residues. The J segment lost 0 bases and the V segment lost 5 bases, leaving 9 bases of the junction unmatched. The germline V gene has CDR1 SGHVS and CDR2 FNYEAQ. CDR3 sequence reads: CASSPQVTSGGASYEQYF. The DNA of the CDR3 is TGTGCCAGCAGCCCACAGGTGACTAGCGGGGGGGCCTCCTACGAGCAGTACTTC.

The CDR3 spells CASSLEVLGNTGELFF. CDR3 DNA sequence: TGCGCCAGCAGCTTGGAGGTCTTGGGAAACACCGGGGAGCTGTTTTTT. J is TRBJ2-2 and V is TRBV5-1; D remains unclear. V lost 0 bases and J 2 bases, leaving 11 bases between the germline ends. The CDR3 contains 16 residues. Germline CDR1 and CDR2: SGHRS and YFSETQ.